This is a list of T cell receptor beta chains from one sample in a study of T cell responses to AZD1222 COVID-19 vaccine. TCRdb keeps only in-frame clones here, not all; method: immunoSEQ multiplex PCR. The profile shows about 150,000 clones, less than 95% of them singletons. The sequences come from peripheral blood, collected on day 0 of AZD1222 vaccination. These receptors all stem from an adult in good health. Both conserved end residues are part of each CDR3. The D gene is left open where the match is weak. Size values are once, few and many counts, or a class for expanded clones, and some rows have none.

>.|TRBV20-1|.|TRBJ1-1
CSARDIIEAFF
>.|TRBV7-2|.|TRBJ1-2
CASSVNRYYGYTF
>TRBD1|TRBV7-2|once|TRBJ2-7
CASSLGQGSHYF
>TRBD1|TRBV10-3|.|TRBJ1-6
CAISESRTGRFNSPLHF
>TRBD2|TRBV28|.|TRBJ2-7
CASSLERGSSYEQYF
>.|TRBV11-2|.|TRBJ2-1
CASSFFRSSYNEQFF
>.|TRBV24-1|.|TRBJ1-2
CATSDFGYNYGYTF
>.|TRBV3-1/TRBV3-2|.|TRBJ1-1
CASSSGARNTEAFF
>.|TRBV7-9|.|TRBJ2-7
CASSPDQTYEQYF
>.|TRBV18|.|TRBJ2-2
CASSPVPFANTGELFF
>TRBD1|TRBV27|.|TRBJ1-5
CASSSQGVDQPQHF
>TRBD1|TRBV19|.|TRBJ1-5
CASSIRQGNQPQHF
>TRBD1|TRBV9|.|TRBJ1-2
CASSPTPTTGGFGYTF
>.|TRBV2|.|TRBJ2-1
CASSAEVGYNEQFF
>.|TRBV7-9|.|TRBJ2-5
CASSLGRVETQYF
>.|TRBV9|.|TRBJ1-2
CASSIQGQSYGYTF
>.|TRBV4-3|.|TRBJ1-2
CASSHGMQPNYGYTF
>.|TRBV5-1|.|TRBJ2-6
CASSPDPRGAGANVLTF
>.|TRBV24-1|few|TRBJ1-5
CATSDAQGLMGQPQHF
>.|TRBV5-6|.|TRBJ1-5
CASSLYHQPQHF
>TRBD2|TRBV27|.|TRBJ2-1
CASSAGTTYYNEQFF
>.|TRBV7-8|.|TRBJ1-6
CASSLVGTRGGSYNSPLHF
>.|TRBV28|.|TRBJ1-1
CASNGGRKNTEAFF
>TRBD2|TRBV2|few|TRBJ2-1
CASRRTSGRNEQFF
>TRBD2|TRBV2|.|TRBJ2-3
CASSGLPGGLSTDTQYF
>.|TRBV28|once|TRBJ2-1
CASSLEAETYNEQFF
>TRBD1|TRBV27|.|TRBJ1-6
CASSSIGTGENSPLHF
>TRBD1|TRBV6-2/TRBV6-3|.|TRBJ2-7
CASSYVGQAYEQYF
>TRBD2|TRBV5-4|.|TRBJ2-3
CASSHSGRGTDTQYF
>TRBD1|TRBV28|.|TRBJ2-7
CASSLIGTGAYEQYF
>.|TRBV6-1|.|TRBJ1-1
CASSEAVGTATEAFF
>.|TRBV28|.|TRBJ2-5
CASSAQGLGQETQYF
>TRBD1|TRBV5-8|once|TRBJ2-6
CASRTGSGANVLTF
>.|TRBV5-8|.|TRBJ1-1
CASSLALNTEAFF
>.|TRBV28|.|TRBJ1-1
CASSLLGGNTEAFF
>.|TRBV4-3|.|TRBJ2-5
CASSQDRAGSQETQYF
>.|TRBV9|.|TRBJ2-7
CASSVGDTEVPYEQYF
>TRBD2|TRBV19|.|TRBJ2-1
CASRNPTVPREGHNEQFF
>TRBD1|TRBV19|.|TRBJ1-5
CASRDRTQYQPQHF
>.|TRBV27|.|TRBJ2-6
CASRRDGSSGANVLTF
>TRBD1|TRBV7-3|once|TRBJ2-7
CASSLRRQGQSYEQYF